These 20 T cell receptor beta chains share one sample of origin, sequenced in a study of CD4 and CD8 cells across lung adenocarcinoma regions. TCRdb called the PCR reads again in MiXCR, with one record for every CDR3 protein. Of around 25,000 distinct CDR3 sequences listed, 45% to 50% are singletons. Material for sequencing was CD8+ T cells from the center of a lung tumor. These receptors were obtained from a male donor with lung adenocarcinoma. The CD4 and CD8 labels of this study may be unreliable.

This clonotype was counted between two and nine times. The J gene is TRBJ1-1, the V gene TRBV27; D is perhaps TRBD1 (6 bases). The CDR3 loop spans 12 amino acids. Germline CDR1 reads MNHEY; CDR2 reads SMNVEV (reference sequence). Deletions cut 5 bases from V and 9 bases from J, with 13 bases between. The CDR3: CASSPLQGKAFF. CDR3 DNA: TGTGCCAGCAGTCCGTTGCAGGGGAAAGCTTTCTTT.

This clonotype was counted ten times or more. V and J are TRBV27 and TRBJ2-7, with D perhaps TRBD1 (5 bases). The V end lost 3 bases, the J end lost 0 bases, and 9 bases lay between the germline ends. Germline CDR1 MNHEY, CDR2 SMNVEV (reference sequence). The CDR3 consists of 14 residues. The CDR3 protein is CASSFQDNSYEQYF. The CDR3 DNA sequence: TGTGCCAGCAGTTTCCAGGACAACTCCTACGAGCAGTACTTC.

V and J are TRBV27 and TRBJ2-2; D possibly uses TRBD1 or TRBD2 (7 bases each). Deletions cut 2 bases from V and 4 bases from J, with 11 bases between. The length of the CDR3 is 15 residues. The germline V gene encodes CDR1 MNHEY and CDR2 SMNVEV (reference sequence). The CDR3 loop is CASSLGRGPTGELFF. The CDR3 bases are TGTGCCAGCAGTTTAGGGAGGGGGCCCACCGGGGAGCTGTTTTTT.

This clonotype was counted a single time. An end of the junction differs from the germline gene, which may be a read error. The gene calls are TRBV4-1 and TRBJ2-3; D might be TRBD2 (6 bases). The CDR3 is made up of 18 amino acids. CDR1 is MGHRA and CDR2 is YSYEKL in the germline V gene. The CDR3, as DNA: TGCGCCAGCAGTCCAAGAGTCACGGCGCGGGGAGCCACAGACACGCAGTATTTT. Encoded protein: CASSPRVTARGATDTQYF.

A remark on this clonotype: One end of the junction is discordant with germline, which a read error may explain. The chain combines TRBV6-1 with TRBJ2-3, with 7 nucleotides matching TRBD2. This CDR3 comprises 16 residues. Germline values: CDR1 MNHNS, CDR2 SASEGT. CDR3 DNA: TGTGCCAGCGCGGGGGACGGGCGCCGTAGCACAGATACGCAGTATTTC. It yields the protein CASAGDGRRSTDTQYF.

The J gene is TRBJ2-2, the V gene TRBV6-1; D unclear. The CDR3 length is 17 residues. Germline assignment: CDR1 MNHNS and CDR2 SASEGT. The V end lost 6 bases, the J end lost 1 base, and 18 bases lay between the germline ends. The CDR3 coding sequence is TGTGCCAGCAGCCCCTCCCCTTGGGGTTTGAACACCGGGGAGCTGTTTTTT. Residues: CASSPSPWGLNTGELFF.

This clonotype has more than one count but fewer than ten. This chain joins TRBV7-2 and TRBJ2-3; 9 nucleotides match TRBD1. J was trimmed by 2 bases and V by 5 bases; bases with no gene match: 5. CDR3 length equals 15 residues. The germline V gene encodes CDR1 SGHTA and CDR2 FQGNSA. CDR3 residues: CASSLTGGYTDTQYF. DNA of the CDR3: TGTGCCAGCAGCCTAACAGGGGGCTACACAGATACGCAGTATTTT.

The chain is built from TRBV7-3 and TRBJ2-2; 7 nucleotides match TRBD1. The germline gives CDR1 SGHTA, CDR2 FQGTGA. V shed 1 base and J 5 bases; nucleotides not matched to a gene: 4. The length of the CDR3 is 15 residues. As DNA, the CDR3 is TGTGCCAGCAGCTTAAATTCAGGGGGAACCGGGGAGCTGTTTTTT. It translates to CASSLNSGGTGELFF.

The chain uses TRBV10-2 and TRBJ2-3; a weak D match, TRBD2 (5 bases). The DNA end lines up better with TRBJ2-7; the J call may be wrong. Germline CDR1 and CDR2: WSHSY and SAAADI. The CDR3 loop spans 16 amino acids. Written as DNA, the CDR3 is TGCGCCAGCAGTGAACACGGACTCCCGGACCAAGATACGCAGTACTTC. Protein sequence: CASSEHGLPDQDTQYF.

The V and J genes are TRBV6-1 and TRBJ2-1, with 14 bases identical to TRBD2. Germline V gene lookup returns CDR1 MNHNS and CDR2 SASEGT. Trimming removed 7 bases from V and 12 bases from J; junction bases left unmatched: 14. This CDR3 region has 16 residues. The CDR3 sequence: CASKTPGLAGANTQFF. The CDR3 DNA is TGTGCCAGCAAAACCCCGGGACTAGCGGGAGCGAATACGCAGTTCTTC.

The V gene is TRBV6-4, the J gene TRBJ2-3; 7 nucleotides match TRBD2. V lost 0 bases to trimming and J lost 3 bases; unmatched junction nucleotides: 0. The germline V gene has CDR1 MRHNA and CDR2 SNTAGT. The CDR3 loop spans 14 amino acids. The CDR3 coding sequence is TGTGCCAGCAGTGACTCGCGGGAGACAGATACGCAGTATTTT. Its translation: CASSDSRETDTQYF.

The table lists this clonotype with a count of one. V is TRBV6-1 and J is TRBJ2-2; D may match TRBD1 or TRBD2 (5 bases each). From germline, CDR1 is MNHNS and CDR2 SASEGT. V was trimmed by 6 bases and J by 13 bases, leaving 33 bases between them. The CDR3 extends over 18 amino acids. The CDR3 protein is CASRHPTRWGPHTGTLFF. CDR3 in DNA: TGTGCCAGCAGGCATCCGACTCGGTGGGGCCCCCACACCGGGACGCTGTTTTTT.

This chain connects TRBV4-1 to TRBJ2-1; 9 bases match TRBD2. The length of the CDR3 is 18 residues. V shed 3 bases and J 7 bases; nucleotides not matched to a gene: 16. CDR1 MGHRA and CDR2 YSYEKL come from the germline V gene. The CDR3 protein is CASSHSFGAGGPGNEQFF. CDR3 DNA sequence: TGCGCCAGCAGCCACAGTTTTGGGGCGGGAGGGCCGGGTAATGAGCAGTTCTTC.

The V gene is TRBV6-5, the J gene TRBJ1-1; D is ambiguous. The V gene's germline CDR1 is MNHEY and CDR2 SVGAGI. This CDR3 region has 13 residues. The V end lost 3 bases, the J end lost 1 base, and 6 bases lay between the germline ends. The DNA of the CDR3 is TGTGCCAGCAGTTATGCTCGGAACACTGAAGCTTTCTTT. Translating gives CASSYARNTEAFF.

The chain carries TRBV6-1 and TRBJ2-5, with D perhaps TRBD2 (7 bases). Trimming left V 6 bases short and J 4 bases short, with 18 bases between. This CDR3 has 15 amino acids. Germline loops: CDR1 MNHNS, CDR2 SASEGT. The CDR3 protein is CASRDESGGGETQYF. CDR3 nucleotide sequence: TGTGCCAGCAGGGACGAGTCGGGGGGCGGAGAGACCCAGTACTTC.

V and J are TRBV20-1 and TRBJ2-1; 11 nucleotides align to TRBD2. Germline-derived CDR1 and CDR2 are DFQATT and SNEGSKA (reference sequence). The trim removed 1 base at V and 3 bases at J, leaving 5 bases unmatched. This CDR3 comprises 16 residues. CDR3 coding DNA: TGCAGTGCTAGAGGTACCGGGACTAGCGGCTACAATGAGCAGTTCTTC. This gives the protein CSARGTGTSGYNEQFF.

V and J are TRBV20-1 and TRBJ2-4; no clear D gene. The length of the CDR3 is 15 residues. Trimming left V 6 bases short and J 0 bases short, with 15 bases between. The germline CDR1 and CDR2 sequences are DFQATT and SNEGSKA (reference sequence). Written as DNA, the CDR3 is TGCAGTGCCCTAGACGCGGCCAAAGCCAAAAACATTCAGTACTTC. This sequence encodes CSALDAAKAKNIQYF.

The chain employs TRBV27 and TRBJ2-1; 13 positions agree with TRBD2. The germline gives CDR1 MNHEY, CDR2 SMNVEV (reference sequence). The V gene end was trimmed by 4 bases and the J gene end by 5 bases; junction bases not matched to a gene: 2. The CDR3 is 15 residues long. CDR3 sequence reads: CASSSGTSGNNEQFF. CDR3 DNA sequence: TGTGCCAGCAGTTCGGGGACTAGCGGGAACAATGAGCAGTTCTTC.

The V gene is TRBV6-1, the J gene TRBJ2-3; 7 bases match TRBD2. Germline trimming cut 9 bases from V and 12 bases from J; bases unmatched to any gene: 21. This CDR3 has 15 residues. Germline V gene lookup returns CDR1 MNHNS and CDR2 SASEGT. CDR3 bases: TGTGCCAGGGGCTCCGTGGGAGGGCTCACAGAGACCCAGTATTTT. Protein product: CARGSVGGLTETQYF.

The genes are TRBV12-5 and TRBJ2-3; D might be TRBD1 (5 bases). Trimming took off 1 base at V and 3 bases at J, with 8 bases between the two ends. The CDR3 is made up of 14 amino acids. Germline CDR1 reads LGHNT; CDR2 reads FRNRAP. CDR3 amino acids: CASGLGRQTDTQYF. The CDR3 DNA is TGTGCTAGTGGTTTGGGTCGACAGACAGATACGCAGTATTTT.